The text below deals with one T cell receptor (beta chain). It lacks a known antigen. No qualities accompany the bases; no much larger clone lies one base away. The data are from a study of cytomegalovirus exposure and HLA in healthy donors (dated by TCRdb to 2016 to 2017). Context from the whole study: An earlier analysis of under 600 of the donors reported more than 250 Gb of sequence data and 100 million to 130 million unique TCR beta sequences from about 200 million T cells. About 330 gigabases of sequencing data and approximately 92 million unique TCR sequences made up an early release that covered approximately 700 HLA-typed donors. Of the 300 to 450 genotyped donors, approximately 80% fell in the genetic ancestry cluster associated with self-reported Caucasian donors. The aim of the study was to test whether cataloging public T cell receptors could identify signatures of past pathogen exposure. Using immunosequencing, the study profiled T cell repertoires from 500 to 800 subjects and related those repertoires to cytomegalovirus serostatus. A separate validation cohort of roughly 130 different subjects was used in addition to the approximately 640-subject first cohort. To predict cytomegalovirus infection status, the study brought together high-throughput TCR immunosequencing, statistical association of individual TCRs with disease status, and machine learning. A later analysis re-examined previously published TCR beta repertoires from more than 650 donors and added high-resolution HLA genotyping to investigate patterns of TCR occurrence. In the later analysis, no new phenotypic data were used to find candidate immune exposures; instead, reliance was placed on TCR beta sequences and their occurrence across donors. To decide whether each TCR beta V gene segment behaved as functional or pseudogenic, an earlier analysis of over 500 of the donors relied on high-throughput TCR beta sequencing. Donor age, sex, ethnicity and CMV serostatus were compiled together with the repertoire data. A later genetic analysis took genome-wide SNP genotypes for 398 of the 666 donors and used that subset as a discovery cohort. Every repertoire in the discovery cohort had been generated on one and the same sequencing platform. Both class I and class II loci were covered by HLA typing, at four-digit resolution. The number of typed donors differed by locus: about 620-640 for A, B, C, DRB1 and DQB1; 522 for DQA1; 606 for DPA1; and some 430 for DPB1. Four or five DR-DQ haplotypes were handled as single units for association and clustering, since linkage in the cohort was strong. Across some 400 genotyped donors of the cohort, an average of approximately 220,000 unique TCR beta nucleotide sequences per donor were sequenced, and approximately 17% of those sequences were non-productive.

Libraries were prepared through the immunoSEQ multiplex PCR assay. A mixture of 60 forward primers for TCR Vbeta segments and 13 reverse primers for TCR Jbeta segments was used in the multiplex PCR. A multiplex PCR assay on genomic DNA amplified the CDR3 region of rearranged TCR beta genes. The amplified TCR beta libraries were sequenced on the Illumina HiSeq System as 87-base-pair reads. In the original analysis: Across the 700 or so repertoires, a later analysis counted tens of millions of unique TCR beta chains, 9.5 million to 13 million of which were shared by at least two donors. To remove PCR and sequencing errors, raw reads were error-corrected and collapsed into unique sequences using a nearest-neighbor algorithm that merged closely related sequences. V, D and J gene segments were assigned by aligning CDR3 sequences to IMGT reference sequences. Each retained sequence needed at least a six-nucleotide match to both a V gene segment and a J gene segment. A rearrangement was called productive if the CDR3 had no stop codons and remained in frame with V and J, and every other rearrangement was called non-productive. CDR3 was defined by IMGT convention, running from the second conserved V-encoded cysteine to the conserved J-encoded phenylalanine. In an earlier analysis of approximately 590 of the donors, sequences lacking an unambiguous match to a single V gene segment were excluded. An earlier analysis of approximately 590 of the donors called V segments functional above 56.7% productive rearrangements and segregating when the between-donor standard deviation exceeded 5%. A statistical classification framework was built to diagnose cytomegalovirus status from the catalog of TCR beta chain sequences. A later analysis assigned V and J genes by comparing TCR nucleotide sequences with IMGT/GENE-DB human TR gene sequences. A later analysis assigned CDR3 sequences and most-parsimonious VDJ recombination scenarios with the TCRdist pipeline. In a later analysis, each TCR beta chain was defined by its CDR3 amino acid sequence together with its V-gene family, and reads lacking a unique V-gene family were excluded. To address suspected cross-contamination and a sequencing artifact, a later analysis removed 450 to 700 highly shared, low-generation-probability nucleotide sequences. In a later analysis, a clonal expansion index was calculated for each public chain from normalized within-repertoire ranks of inferred template counts. In a later analysis, generation probabilities were computed with a VDJ recombination model fitted to out-of-frame rearrangements, and the resulting probabilities were checked against IGoR. A later analysis scored TCR-TCR, TCR-HLA and TCR-CMV co-occurrence with hypergeometric tests, applying a repertoire-size bias correction to TCR pairs. In a later analysis, false discovery rates were estimated by permuting HLA or CMV assignments 20 times. A later analysis grouped co-occurring TCRs with DBSCAN, adding TCRdist sequence similarity when clustering within HLA-allele-positive subsets. Repertoires with fewer than 30,000 or more than 120,000 public chains were left out of co-occurrence clustering, as were roughly five repertoires with anomalous nucleotide sharing. The immuneACCESS repertoire file appears here via TCRdb, limited to in-frame rearrangements. These files lack a portion of the clones; in checked studies, under half of the deficit traces to unresolved V genes, and the cause of the others is not known. The V and J calls and clone size come from that table; D and trimming were worked out from the DNA. A total of around 110,000 clones appear in this sample, 80% to 85% of them only once. The top ten clones comprise 3% to 4% of the sample.

From its cysteine to its phenylalanine, the CDR3 spans 12 amino acids. Only the CDR3 portion is preserved as DNA: 36 bases, with reading frame beginning at the first base. V lost 1 base and J lost 6 bases; the stretch between them is 6 bases long. The germline V gene gives CDR1 as SGHTA and CDR2 as FQGNSA. The cohort comprised 710 or so healthy bone marrow donors. All cohort members were sampled while nominally healthy, although unrecorded immune exposures were likely present. The donor was CMV seronegative and was included in the group of 352 seronegative cohort members. Every donor gave a peripheral blood sample, and the peripheral blood mononuclear cells from that sample were used for TCR beta sequencing. The Qiagen DNeasy Blood Extraction Kit was used to extract genomic DNA from the blood cell samples. Overall study outcomes, separate from this receptor: A later analysis found that TCR association rates varied across HLA loci, with DRB1 alleles showing the most associated TCRs and HLA-C alleles the fewest. Because HLA typing was missing for some donors at each locus, association tests included only the typed subset. In a later genetic analysis, fewer N-insertions in productive TCRs were reported among donors in an Asian-associated ancestry cluster than the roughly 710-donor mean. An association between a missense DCLRE1C variant and V-gene and J-gene trimming of TCR beta chains was found in a later genetic analysis and replicated in an independent cohort. It was suggested by the authors that the approach could potentially be generalized to other disease states and immunological phenotypes. A later analysis reported that several top co-occurrence clusters appeared linked to parvovirus B19, influenza, CMV and Epstein-Barr virus. Assigning TCR associations to individual alleles was difficult when HLA alleles, especially DR and DQ, strongly co-occurred. Because counts were too low, seventeen rarely observed V segments, including chromosome 9 orphons, were excluded from the earlier analysis of about 500 of the donors. Only TCR beta chains were sequenced in this cohort, and the absence of alpha or paired-chain data limited detectable features. In a later analysis, 15,000 to 20,000 TCR beta sequences were associated with specific HLA alleles at a false discovery rate of 0.05. In vitro tests confirmed that a few of the cytomegalovirus-associated TCR beta chains recognize cytomegalovirus antigens. The classifier was reported to diagnose cytomegalovirus status with high specificity and sensitivity in both the original cohort and the validation cohort. Sequencing depth was assumed to be roughly uniform across donors in the presence/absence analyses, though that assumption may not hold. According to a later analysis, most CMV-associated TCR beta chains appeared to be HLA-restricted, and the HLA associations seemed to be driven largely by CMV exposure. In a later analysis, HLA-associated TCR beta chains showed more clonal expansion and lower generation probabilities than non-associated chains that were equally common. An earlier analysis of approximately 600 of the donors showed that most TCR beta V segments appeared in productive rearrangements either about 87% or about 30% of the time, which broadly matched IMGT annotations. For the cohort, immune exposure information was limited to CMV serostatus. A cluster of highly shared sequence variants was judged likely to represent a technical artifact of the sequencing pipeline. A total of about 150 TCR beta chains were listed by the study as associated with cytomegalovirus. A further reported finding was that TCR beta sequences accurately predicted the HLA-A and HLA-B alleles for most subjects in the first cohort. Most TCR sequences were observed very rarely across donors, whereas some public TCRs were present in many individuals. Some IMGT-functional V segments, including TRBV6-2 and TRBV6-3, could not be told apart with the 87-base-pair reads, so those segments were excluded. Linkage disequilibrium might explain the correlated functional status among segregating V segments, but an unknown experimental factor could not be ruled out.

Specimen: PBMCs. The chain joins TRBV7-2 to TRBJ2-5, with no D gene named confidently. The clonotype was recovered from a woman in her 30s in good health and CMV-seronegative. The DNA reads as follows: TGTGCCAGCAGCTTAGTCCCTCAGACCCAGTACTTC. This encodes CASSLVPQTQYF.